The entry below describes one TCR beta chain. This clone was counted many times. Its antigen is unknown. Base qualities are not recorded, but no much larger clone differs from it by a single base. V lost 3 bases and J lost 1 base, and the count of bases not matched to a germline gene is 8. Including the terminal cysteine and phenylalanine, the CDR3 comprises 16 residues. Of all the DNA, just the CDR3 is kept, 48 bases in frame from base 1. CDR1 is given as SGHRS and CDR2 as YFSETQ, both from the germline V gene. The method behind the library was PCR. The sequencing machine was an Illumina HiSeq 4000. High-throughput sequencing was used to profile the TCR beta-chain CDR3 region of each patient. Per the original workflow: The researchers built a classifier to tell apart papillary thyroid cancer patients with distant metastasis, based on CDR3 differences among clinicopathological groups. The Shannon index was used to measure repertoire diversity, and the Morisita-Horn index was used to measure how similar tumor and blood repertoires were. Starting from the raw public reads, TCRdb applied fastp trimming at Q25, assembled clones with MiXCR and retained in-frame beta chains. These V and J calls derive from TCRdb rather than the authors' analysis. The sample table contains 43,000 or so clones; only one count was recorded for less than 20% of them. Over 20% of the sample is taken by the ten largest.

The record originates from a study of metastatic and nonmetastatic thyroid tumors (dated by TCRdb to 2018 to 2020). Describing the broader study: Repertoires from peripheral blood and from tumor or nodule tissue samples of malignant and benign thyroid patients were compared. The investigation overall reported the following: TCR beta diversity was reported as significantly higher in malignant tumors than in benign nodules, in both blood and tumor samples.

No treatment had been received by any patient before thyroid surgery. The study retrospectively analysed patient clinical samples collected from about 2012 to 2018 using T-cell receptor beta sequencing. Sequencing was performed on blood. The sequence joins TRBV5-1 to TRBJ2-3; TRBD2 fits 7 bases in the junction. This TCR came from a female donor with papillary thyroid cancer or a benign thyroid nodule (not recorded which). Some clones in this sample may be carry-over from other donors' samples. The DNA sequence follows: TGCGCCAGCAGCTCCCGAGTTGCGGGAGGCACAGATACGCAGTATTTT. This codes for CASSSRVAGGTDTQYF.